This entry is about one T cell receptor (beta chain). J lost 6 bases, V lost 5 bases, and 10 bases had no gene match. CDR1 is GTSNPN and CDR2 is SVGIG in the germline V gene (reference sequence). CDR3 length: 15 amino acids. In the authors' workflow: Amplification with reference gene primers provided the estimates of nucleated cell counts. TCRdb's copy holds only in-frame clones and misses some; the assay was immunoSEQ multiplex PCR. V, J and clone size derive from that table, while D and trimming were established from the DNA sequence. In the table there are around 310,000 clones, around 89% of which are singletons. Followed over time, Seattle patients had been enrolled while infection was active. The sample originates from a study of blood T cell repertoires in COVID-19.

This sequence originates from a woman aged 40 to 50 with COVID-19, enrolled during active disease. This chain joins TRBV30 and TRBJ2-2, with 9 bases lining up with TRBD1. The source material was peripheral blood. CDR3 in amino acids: CAWGHRDRVAGELFF. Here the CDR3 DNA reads TGTGCCTGGGGGCACCGGGACAGGGTTGCCGGGGAGCTGTTTTTT.